This T cell receptor (beta chain) appears in the sequencing data of a study of early T cells in non-severe SARS-CoV-2 infection. TCRdb reprocessed the 5' RACE reads with MiXCR, giving one entry per CDR3 protein. This sample has around 92,000 distinct CDR3 sequences, with around 10% found just once. CDR1 and CDR2 from the germline V gene are SEHNR and FQNEAQ (reference sequence). CDR3 length equals 16 residues. Deletions cut 5 bases from V and 4 bases from J, with 17 bases between. Points on this clonotype: Its cognate antigen is unknown.

Whole-study results and caveats: Using VDJdb, the matching emphasized anti-spike CD8 responses while missing private and CD4 specificities.

Sequenced material: whole blood. The TCR sequence derives from an adult who was a healthcare worker with PCR-confirmed SARS-CoV-2 infection or an uninfected control (not recorded which). This chain uses TRBV7-9 with TRBJ1-4, with no clear D. DNA of the CDR3: TGTGCCAGCAGCCCCGATCGCTTCCCAGATAATGAAAAACTGTTTTTT. Protein: CASSPDRFPDNEKLFF.